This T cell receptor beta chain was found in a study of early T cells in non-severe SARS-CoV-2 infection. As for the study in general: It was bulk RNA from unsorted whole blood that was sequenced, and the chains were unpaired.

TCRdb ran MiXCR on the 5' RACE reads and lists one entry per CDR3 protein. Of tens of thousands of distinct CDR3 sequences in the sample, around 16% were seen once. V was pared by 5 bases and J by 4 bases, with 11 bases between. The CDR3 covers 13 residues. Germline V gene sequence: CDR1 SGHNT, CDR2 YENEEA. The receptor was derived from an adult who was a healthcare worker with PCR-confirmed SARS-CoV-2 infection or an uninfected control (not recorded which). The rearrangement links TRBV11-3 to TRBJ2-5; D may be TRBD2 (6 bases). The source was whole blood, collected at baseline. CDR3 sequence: CASSGAAGETQYF. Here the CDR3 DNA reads TGTGCCAGCAGCGGGGCAGCGGGAGAGACCCAGTACTTC.